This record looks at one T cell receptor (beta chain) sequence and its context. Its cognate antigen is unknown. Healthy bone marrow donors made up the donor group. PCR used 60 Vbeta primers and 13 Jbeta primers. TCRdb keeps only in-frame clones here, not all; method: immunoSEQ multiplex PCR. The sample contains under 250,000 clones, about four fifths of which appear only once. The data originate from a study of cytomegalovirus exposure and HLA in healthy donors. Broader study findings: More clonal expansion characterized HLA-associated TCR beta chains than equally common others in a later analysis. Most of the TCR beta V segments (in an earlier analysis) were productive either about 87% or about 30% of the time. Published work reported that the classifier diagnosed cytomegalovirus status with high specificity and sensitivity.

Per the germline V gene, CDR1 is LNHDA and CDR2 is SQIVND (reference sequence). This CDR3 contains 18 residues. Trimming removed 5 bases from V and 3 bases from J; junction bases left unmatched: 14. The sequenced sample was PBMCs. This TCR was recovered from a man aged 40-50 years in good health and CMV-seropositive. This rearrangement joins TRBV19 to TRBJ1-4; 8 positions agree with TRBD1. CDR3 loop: CASSFRQGTQRPNEKLFF. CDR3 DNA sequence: TGTGCCAGTAGTTTCCGACAGGGGACGCAGAGGCCTAATGAAAAACTGTTTTTT.